The 24 T cell receptor beta chains below were found in one sample sequenced in a study of cytomegalovirus exposure and HLA in healthy donors. PCR employed 60 Vbeta and 13 Jbeta primers. The table came from immunoSEQ multiplex PCR; TCRdb's copy has only in-frame clones and leaves some out. The sample has some 150,000 clones, roughly 82% seen once. The sequencing sample was made of PBMCs. These receptor sequences come from a young man in good health and CMV-seropositive.

The chain links TRBV29-1 to TRBJ2-5, with 10 positions matching TRBD1. Judging by the DNA end, TRBJ2-7 fits better; the J call may be wrong. Germline CDR1 reads SQVTM; CDR2 reads ANQGSEA. This CDR3 comprises 15 residues. CDR3 sequence (DNA): TGCAGCGTTGATTTCGTAAGGGACAGGGGACCCGAGCAGTACTTC. Translating it yields CSVDFVRDRGPEQYF.

The chain employs TRBV7-8 and TRBJ2-7; D uncertain. The CDR3 consists of 16 residues. Trimming cost V 2 bases and J 1 base, with 15 bases left between them. CDR1 and CDR2 (germline): SGHVS, FQNEAQ. CDR3 sequence reads: CASSLSATDLSYEQYF. DNA of the CDR3: TGTGCCAGCAGCTTATCGGCCACAGACCTATCCTACGAGCAGTACTTC.

This rearrangement joins TRBV18 to TRBJ1-1, with TRBD1 matching 8 bases. V lost 2 bases and J lost 3; bases outside the gene matches: 8. The germline V gene has CDR1 KGHSH and CDR2 LQKENI. The CDR3 sequence is 16 residues long. This chain's CDR3 is CASSPRRQGAYTEAFF. The CDR3 DNA reads TGTGCCAGCTCACCAAGGAGGCAGGGGGCGTACACTGAAGCTTTCTTT. Variable domain in full (rest from reference TRBV18 and TRBJ1-1): NAGVMQNPRHLVRRRGQEARLRCSPMKGHSHVYWYRQLPEEGLKFMVYLQKENIIDESGMPKERFSAEFPKEGPSILRIQQVVRGDSAAYFCASSPRRQGAYTEAFFGQGTRLTVV.

This clone was recorded only once. The chain carries TRBV27 and TRBJ2-7, with D possibly matching TRBD2 (6 bases). The germline V gene encodes CDR1 MNHEY and CDR2 SMNVEV (reference sequence). V was cut by 1 base and J by 4 bases, with 14 bases left in between. This CDR3 region has 15 residues. The CDR3 DNA follows: TGTGCCAGCAGTTTATGGGAGGCGGGGAAGTACGAGCAGTACTTC. This translates into CASSLWEAGKYEQYF.

This clone was seen only once. The CDR3: CASSLRGQLEEQYF. The CDR3 DNA follows: TGTGCCAGCAGCTTGCGCGGTCAACTAGAGGAGCAGTACTTC. The V and J genes are TRBV5-8 and TRBJ2-7; D perhaps matches TRBD2 (5 bases). Germline lookup yields CDR1 SGHTS and CDR2 YDEGEE. The CDR3 is made up of 14 amino acids. Trimming shortened V by 1 base and J by 7 bases, and 15 bases separated the two germline ends. Full variable domain (missing parts from reference TRBV5-8 and TRBJ2-7): EAGVTQSPTHLIKTRGQQATLRCSPISGHTSVYWYQQALGLGLQFLLWYDEGEERNRGNFPPRFSGRQFPNYSSELNVNALELEDSALYLCASSLRGQLEEQYFGPGTRLTVT.

The chain carries TRBV5-1 and TRBJ1-1, with D perhaps TRBD1 (6 bases). From germline, CDR1 is SGHRS and CDR2 YFSETQ. V lost 1 base to trimming and J lost 6 bases, with 13 bases between them. The CDR3 contains 14 residues. The CDR3 spells CASSLSQGRAEAFF. As DNA, the CDR3 is TGCGCCAGCAGCTTGTCCCAGGGGCGGGCTGAAGCTTTCTTT.

This clone has only a few counts. The chain couples TRBV5-4 to TRBJ1-2; 7 bases are shared with TRBD1. The length of the CDR3 is 15 residues. Trimming cost V 3 bases and J 2 bases; bases outside gene matches: 7. The germline V gene encodes CDR1 SGHNT and CDR2 YYREEE (reference sequence). The CDR3 protein is CASSSLTGINYGYTF. CDR3 DNA: TGTGCCAGCAGCTCGCTGACAGGGATAAACTATGGCTACACCTTC. The full variable domain, in which reference TRBV5-4 and TRBJ1-2 provide the parts outside the CDR3, is ETGVTQSPTHLIKTRGQQVTLRCSSQSGHNTVSWYQQALGQGPQFIFQYYREEENGRGNFPPRFSGLQFPNYSSELNVNALELDDSALYLCASSSLTGINYGYTFGSGTRLTVV.

The CDR3 region is CATSPPGGNQPQHF. CDR3 coding DNA: TGTGCCACCAGCCCCCCGGGGGGCAATCAGCCCCAGCATTTT. The chain is built from TRBV15 and TRBJ1-5; a possible D gene is TRBD1 (5 bases). V lost 5 bases, J lost 2 bases, and 10 bases lay in between. The V gene's germline CDR1 is LNHNV and CDR2 YYDKDF (reference sequence). The CDR3 consists of 14 residues.

V gene TRBV28 combines with J gene TRBJ2-2; D possibly corresponds to TRBD2 (6 bases). Looked up from germline, CDR1 is MDHEN and CDR2 is SYDVKM. With 5 bases removed from V and 6 bases from J, the gap between germline ends came to 19 bases. The CDR3 runs to 16 residues. The CDR3 DNA follows: TGTGCCAGCAGTCCGCCGGGACTGCTGGGTCCCGGGGAGCTGTTTTTT. Encoded protein: CASSPPGLLGPGELFF. Complete variable domain (other parts from reference TRBV28 and TRBJ2-2): DVKVTQSSRYLVKRTGEKVFLECVQDMDHENMFWYRQDPGLGLRLIYFSYDVKMKEKGDIPEGYSVSREKKERFSLILESASTNQTSMYLCASSPPGLLGPGELFFGEGSRLTVL.

The gene calls are TRBV27 and TRBJ1-1; D is ambiguous. V lost 3 bases and J lost 0, with 8 bases in between. Germline V gene data show CDR1 as MNHEY and CDR2 as SMNVEV (reference sequence). CDR3 size: 14 residues. The CDR3 spells CASSFRSMNTEAFF. As DNA, the CDR3 is TGTGCCAGCAGTTTCCGTAGTATGAACACTGAAGCTTTCTTT.

The chain employs TRBV27 and TRBJ2-7; tentative D call: TRBD2 (5 bases). The CDR3 sequence is 16 residues long. CDR1 and CDR2 (germline): MNHEY, SMNVEV (reference sequence). Trimming removed 0 bases at V and 0 bases at J, with 12 bases between. The CDR3 sequence is CASSLSGPGLSYEQYF. Here the CDR3 DNA reads TGTGCCAGCAGTTTATCAGGGCCTGGACTCTCCTACGAGCAGTACTTC.

The chain is built from TRBV6-1 and TRBJ1-2; 10 bases fit TRBD1. The germline gives CDR1 MNHNS, CDR2 SASEGT. V shed 5 bases and J 4 bases; nucleotides not matched to a gene: 7. The CDR3 runs to 15 residues. For the CDR3, the DNA is TGTGCCAGCAGTTCCGGGACAGGGGTAGGCTATGGCTACACCTTC. Translated, it gives CASSSGTGVGYGYTF.

The chain recombines TRBV6-1 with TRBJ1-5; D possibly corresponds to TRBD1 (5 bases). The CDR3 spans 16 residues. The V gene lost 2 bases and the J gene lost 0 bases, with 11 bases spanning the gap. Germline V gives CDR1 MNHNS, CDR2 SASEGT. The CDR3 nucleotides read TGTGCCAGCAGTGAATCTTCAGGGTATAGCAATCAGCCCCAGCATTTT. Translation gives CASSESSGYSNQPQHF.

This chain links TRBV7-9 with TRBJ2-5, with 11 positions matching TRBD2. CDR1 and CDR2 from the germline V gene are SEHNR and FQNEAQ (reference sequence). J was trimmed by 5 bases and V by 4 bases; bases with no gene match: 6. This CDR3 spans 15 amino acids. CDR3 DNA: TGTGCCAGCAGCTATACTAGCGGGAGCTATGAGACCCAGTACTTC. It specifies CASSYTSGSYETQYF. Drawing the rest from reference TRBV7-9 and TRBJ2-5, the complete variable domain is DTGVSQNPRHKITKRGQNVTFRCDPISEHNRLYWYRQTLGQGPEFLTYFQNEAQLEKSRLLSDRFSAERPKGSFSTLEIQRTEQGDSAMYLCASSYTSGSYETQYFGPGTRLLVL.

The rearrangement links TRBV29-1 to TRBJ2-7; TRBD2 matches 7 bases. Germline V gene data show CDR1 as SQVTM and CDR2 as ANQGSEA. V was pared by 0 bases and J by 3 bases, with 2 bases of the junction left unmatched. The CDR3 runs to 13 residues. CDR3 residues: CSVEDRDYYEQYF. Written as DNA, the CDR3 is TGCAGCGTTGAAGATAGGGACTACTACGAGCAGTACTTC.

This chain links TRBV7-9 with TRBJ1-1; 9 bases match TRBD1. This CDR3 region has 16 residues. V lost 2 bases and J lost 10; bases outside the gene matches: 14. Germline lookup yields CDR1 SEHNR and CDR2 FQNEAQ (reference sequence). The CDR3 loop reads CASSLMDPDRGFVAFF. In DNA, the CDR3 is TGTGCCAGCAGCTTAATGGATCCGGACAGGGGCTTTGTAGCTTTCTTT.

This rearrangement joins TRBV6-5 to TRBJ2-1; 7 bases map to TRBD1. J gave up 9 bases and V 0 bases, and 2 bases lay outside the gene matches. This CDR3 is 13 amino acids long. Germline V gene sequence: CDR1 MNHEY, CDR2 SVGAGI. The CDR3 nucleotides read TGTGCCAGCAGTTACTCGAACAGGGGTGAGCAGTTCTTC. Protein: CASSYSNRGEQFF.

The rearrangement joins TRBV18 to TRBJ1-4, with TRBD1 identical over 9 bases. After removal of 3 bases from V and 5 bases from J, the junction contained 1 base not matched to a gene. The CDR3 loop spans 14 amino acids. Germline CDR1 reads KGHSH; CDR2 reads LQKENI. The CDR3 DNA reads TGTGCCAGCTCACCTGACAGGGGGAATGAAAAACTGTTTTTT. Translated: CASSPDRGNEKLFF.

This chain connects TRBV28 to TRBJ2-7; D is possibly TRBD2 (5 bases). The V gene's germline CDR1 is MDHEN and CDR2 SYDVKM. Trimming cost V 5 bases and J 2 bases, with 10 bases left between them. The CDR3 consists of 13 residues. DNA of the CDR3: TGTGCCAGCAGTCTCTACGGGGCCTACGAGCAGTACTTC. Residues: CASSLYGAYEQYF.

The genes are TRBV4-1 and TRBJ2-4; TRBD1 agrees at 9 bases. The CDR3 is made up of 14 amino acids. Germline assignment: CDR1 MGHRA and CDR2 YSYEKL. Germline trimming cut 3 bases from V and 9 bases from J; bases unmatched to any gene: 6. The CDR3 loop is CASSQPDRGSIQYF. CDR3 DNA: TGCGCCAGCAGCCAGCCGGACAGGGGATCCATTCAGTACTTC.

The chain recombines TRBV7-9 with TRBJ2-4, with a weak D call TRBD2 (6 bases). The V gene lost 5 bases and the J gene lost 6 bases, with 17 bases spanning the gap. The germline V gene encodes CDR1 SEHNR and CDR2 FQNEAQ (reference sequence). The CDR3 length is 15 residues. CDR3 protein: CASSPGSGLGNIQYF. The DNA for the CDR3 is TGTGCCAGCAGCCCGGGGTCGGGACTCGGAAACATTCAGTACTTC.

The rearrangement links TRBV6-5 to TRBJ1-1; 7 bases are a match to TRBD1. V was clipped by 5 bases and J by 4 bases; unmatched bases: 4. Germline V gives CDR1 MNHEY, CDR2 SVGAGI. The CDR3 sequence is 13 residues long. The CDR3 protein is CASSRQGGTEAFF. The CDR3, as DNA: TGTGCCAGCAGTCGACAGGGTGGCACTGAAGCTTTCTTT.

The J gene is TRBJ2-2, the V gene TRBV2; D perhaps matches TRBD1 (6 bases). CDR3 length: 15 amino acids. The germline V and J ends were trimmed by 7 bases and 2 bases, with 14 bases remaining between them. CDR1 is SNHLY and CDR2 is FYNNEI in the germline V gene. The CDR3 loop reads CASTKQGLNTGELFF. The CDR3 region has the DNA TGTGCCAGCACCAAACAGGGATTAAACACCGGGGAGCTGTTTTTT.

The rearrangement joins TRBV7-9 to TRBJ1-1; possible D gene TRBD1, 5 bases. CDR1 and CDR2 from the germline V gene are SEHNR and FQNEAQ (reference sequence). Trimming took off 5 bases at V and 2 bases at J, with 9 bases between the two ends. This CDR3 is 13 amino acids long. This chain's CDR3 is CASSRGGNTEAFF. CDR3 in DNA: TGTGCCAGCAGCCGCGGGGGAAACACTGAAGCTTTCTTT.